One and the same sample provided the 27 T cell receptor beta chains below, sequenced in a study of T cell responses to AZD1222 COVID-19 vaccine. The table came from immunoSEQ multiplex PCR; TCRdb's copy has only in-frame clones and leaves some out. The sample carries 150,000 to 160,000 clones, 80% to 90% recorded once. Sample: peripheral blood, taken 28 days after the second AZD1222 dose. All receptors derive from an adult who received the AZD1222 COVID-19 vaccine.

The chain couples TRBV5-1 to TRBJ2-7; D might be TRBD2 (7 bases). The CDR3 totals 14 residues. V was shortened by 0 bases and J by 2 bases, with 9 bases between the two germline ends. Germline assignment: CDR1 SGHRS and CDR2 YFSETQ. CDR3 in amino acids: CASSLGGGPYEQYF. The CDR3 nucleotides are TGCGCCAGCAGCTTGGGGGGGGGCCCCTACGAGCAGTACTTC.

This chain's CDR3 is CASSLRTPPGYTF. CDR3 in DNA: TGTGCCAGCAGTTTACGGACCCCTCCGGGCTACACCTTC. This chain joins TRBV28 and TRBJ1-2; D is unclear. This CDR3 contains 13 residues. The V gene's germline CDR1 is MDHEN and CDR2 SYDVKM. The ends were cut back, 2 bases at V and 8 bases at J, with 12 bases in the middle.

The gene calls are TRBV6-5 and TRBJ2-5; the match to TRBD2 covers 10 bases. Germline trimming cut 5 bases from V and 5 bases from J; bases unmatched to any gene: 8. The CDR3 runs to 15 residues. CDR1 is MNHEY and CDR2 is SVGAGI in the germline V gene. CDR3 DNA: TGTGCCAGCAGTAATTCCGGGACTAGCGTGGAGACCCAGTACTTC. This codes for CASSNSGTSVETQYF.

The chain employs TRBV7-2 and TRBJ1-3, with D possibly matching TRBD1 (5 bases). The V end lost 1 base, the J end lost 4 bases, and 11 bases lay between the germline ends. Germline-derived CDR1 and CDR2 are SGHTA and FQGNSA. The CDR3 spans 15 residues. The CDR3 loop is CASSLEGAWGNTIYF. For the CDR3, the DNA is TGTGCCAGCAGCTTAGAAGGGGCATGGGGAAACACCATATATTTT.

This sequence joins TRBV19 and TRBJ1-2; the match to TRBD1 covers 11 bases. The CDR3 is made up of 14 amino acids. Trimming removed 11 bases from V and 3 bases from J; junction bases left unmatched: 8. Looked up from germline, CDR1 is LNHDA and CDR2 is SQIVND (reference sequence). The CDR3 region has the DNA TGTGCCTCGGCCCGGACAGGGGGCGACTATGGCTACACCTTC. Translating it yields CASARTGGDYGYTF.

This sequence joins TRBV6-5 and TRBJ2-1; 9 nucleotides align to TRBD1. CDR3 size: 13 residues. Germline loops: CDR1 MNHEY, CDR2 SVGAGI. V shed 6 bases and J 9 bases; nucleotides not matched to a gene: 6. CDR3 residues: CASSRGQGSEQFF. The CDR3 bases are TGTGCCAGCAGCCGAGGACAGGGGAGTGAGCAGTTCTTC.

V and J are TRBV9 and TRBJ2-3; TRBD2 aligns across 9 bases. With V trimmed by 5 bases and J by 0 bases, 4 bases remained unmatched. The CDR3 consists of 15 residues. In germline, CDR1 is SGDLS, CDR2 YYNGEE. The chain's CDR3 is CASSFSGSSTDTQYF. In DNA form, the CDR3 reads TGTGCCAGCAGTTTTAGCGGGAGTAGCACAGATACGCAGTATTTT.

The V call is TRBV30, the J call TRBJ2-1, with 10 bases aligning to TRBD2. The germline gives CDR1 GTSNPN, CDR2 SVGIG (reference sequence). The CDR3 loop spans 20 amino acids. V shed 2 bases, J shed 2 bases, and the junction held 18 bases outside the gene matches. The chain's CDR3 is CAWSPLAGVRRGIAYNEQFF. CDR3 bases: TGTGCCTGGAGTCCCCTAGCGGGAGTTCGACGCGGGATCGCCTACAATGAGCAGTTCTTC.

The chain recombines TRBV14 with TRBJ2-7; D call uncertain. CDR1 and CDR2 (germline): SGHDN, FVKESK. This CDR3 spans 14 amino acids. V was trimmed by 0 bases and J by 3 bases, leaving 9 bases between them. CDR3 bases: TGTGCCAGCAGCCAAGATTTCGGAGACTACGAGCAGTACTTC. It codes for CASSQDFGDYEQYF.

This chain connects TRBV6-5 to TRBJ2-7; TRBD1 matches 7 bases. V shed 3 bases, J shed 0 bases, and the junction held 8 bases outside the gene matches. Germline CDR1 and CDR2: MNHEY and SVGAGI. This CDR3 has 16 amino acids. The chain's CDR3 is CASSYSPGQSSYEQYF. As DNA, the CDR3 is TGTGCCAGCAGTTATTCACCGGGACAGAGCTCCTACGAGCAGTACTTC.

Comments on this clone: An end of the junction does not agree with germline; a read error may underlie this. The rearrangement uses TRBV19 and TRBJ2-7; perhaps TRBD1 as D (7 bases). CDR1 is LNHDA, CDR2 SQIVND, per germline (reference sequence). The CDR3 consists of 15 residues. The CDR3 spells CASSIGGTASHEQYF. CDR3 in DNA: TGTGCCAGTAGTATAGGCGGGACAGCCTCCCACGAGCAGTACTTC. Based on the CDR3 plus reference TRBV19 and TRBJ2-7, the full variable domain is DGGITQSPKYLFRKEGQNVTLSCEQNLNHDAMYWYRQDPGQGLRLIYYSQIVNDFQKGDIAEGYSVSREKKESFPLTVTSAQKNPTAFYLCASSIGGTASHEQYFGPGTRLTVT.

The rearrangement links TRBV5-4 to TRBJ2-4; 9 bases fit TRBD1. Germline loops: CDR1 SGHNT, CDR2 YYREEE (reference sequence). The trim removed 2 bases at V and 0 bases at J, leaving 9 bases unmatched. The CDR3 runs 18 residues. As DNA, the CDR3 is TGTGCCAGCAGCTTTTGGGACAGGGTAAATTTAGCCAAAAACATTCAGTACTTC. Translation: CASSFWDRVNLAKNIQYF.

The CDR3 nucleotides read TGTGCCAGCCGCCGGCCCCAAGAGACCCAGTACTTC. Translated, it gives CASRRPQETQYF. This chain connects TRBV6-5 to TRBJ2-5; no firm D call. Per the germline V gene, CDR1 is MNHEY and CDR2 is SVGAGI. V gave up 8 bases and J gave up 1 base, with 8 bases separating them. The CDR3 contains 12 residues.

This clone was observed a single time. The V and J genes are TRBV6-5 and TRBJ2-5; 12 positions agree with TRBD1. The CDR3 has 15 residues. The germline gives CDR1 MNHEY, CDR2 SVGAGI. The V gene end was trimmed by 5 bases and the J gene end by 4 bases; junction bases not matched to a gene: 5. Here the CDR3 DNA reads TGTGCCAGCAGTAAGGGACAGGGGGCTCTAGAGACCCAGTACTTC. Encoded protein: CASSKGQGALETQYF.

The J gene is TRBJ1-1, the V gene TRBV11-2, with D hard to call. CDR1 is SGHAT and CDR2 is FQNNGV in the germline V gene. Trimming stripped 11 bases from V and 4 bases from J, with 11 bases between. This CDR3 has 11 residues. The CDR3 loop reads CAQLRGTEAFF. In DNA form, the CDR3 reads TGTGCCCAGCTTCGGGGCACTGAAGCTTTCTTT.

The V and J genes are TRBV5-1 and TRBJ2-2; D is possibly TRBD2 (5 bases). CDR3 length: 15 amino acids. CDR1 SGHRS and CDR2 YFSETQ come from the germline V gene. Trimming stripped 0 bases from V and 3 bases from J, with 9 bases between. The CDR3 reads CASSLVGGDTGELFF. The CDR3 coding sequence is TGCGCCAGCAGCTTGGTCGGAGGTGACACCGGGGAGCTGTTTTTT.

The gene calls are TRBV12-3 or TRBV12-4 and TRBJ2-5, with 7 positions matching TRBD2. This CDR3 is 13 amino acids long. Trimming cost V 1 base and J 6 bases; bases outside gene matches: 2. CDR3 sequence (DNA): TGTGCCAGCAGTTTAGGCGGGAGTAAGACCCAGTACTTC. This translates into CASSLGGSKTQYF.

This clone was detected only once. This chain joins TRBV4-1 and TRBJ1-1; D call uncertain. The CDR3 totals 14 residues. Looked up from germline, CDR1 is MGHRA and CDR2 is YSYEKL. The V end was cut by 1 base, the J end by 1 base, with 7 bases between. CDR3 sequence reads: CASSQGSANTEAFF. In DNA, the CDR3 is TGCGCCAGCAGCCAAGGGTCCGCGAACACTGAAGCTTTCTTT.

The chain has TRBV27 and TRBJ2-2, with TRBD2 identical over 11 bases. Looked up from germline, CDR1 is MNHEY and CDR2 is SMNVEV (reference sequence). CDR3 size: 18 residues. Germline trimming cut 5 bases from V and 4 bases from J; bases unmatched to any gene: 12. CDR3 loop: CASSVGLAGDRGTGELFF. CDR3 coding DNA: TGTGCCAGCAGTGTAGGACTAGCGGGTGATCGGGGCACCGGGGAGCTGTTTTTT.

The V call is TRBV6-5, the J call TRBJ1-2; 8 nucleotides align to TRBD1. Losses at the gene ends were 11 bases for V and 14 bases for J; bases not matched to a gene: 19. Germline V CDR1 and CDR2: MNHEY, SVGAGI. The CDR3 covers 13 residues. CDR3 nucleotides: TGTGCCGCGGAATCGACAGGGGCGACGACTAGGACCTTC. This encodes CAAESTGATTRTF.

The chain is built from TRBV21-1 and TRBJ2-7; the tabulated D call, TRBD2, remains unverified against the DNA. TRBV21-1 is a pseudogene locus. The CDR3 covers 20 residues. The CDR3 DNA reads as TGTGCCAGCACCCCACGATCGCCGCCCACGAGGGGTAGCGGATTGTACGAGCAGTACTTC. This encodes CASTPRSPPTRGSGLYEQYF.

The chain recombines TRBV21-1 with TRBJ2-5. TRBV21-1 is listed as a pseudogene. The CDR3 covers 14 residues. In nucleotides, the CDR3 is TGTGCCAGCAGCCCGGACCGAATGCAAGAGACCCAGTACTTC. As protein: CASSPDRMQETQYF.

The chain combines TRBV30 with TRBJ1-5; 8 nucleotides line up with TRBD1. Trimming at V came to 1 base and at J to 3 bases, leaving 8 bases not matched to a gene. CDR3 size: 16 residues. Germline assignment: CDR1 GTSNPN and CDR2 SVGIG (reference sequence). CDR3: CAWSGLGTGFNQPQHF. The DNA of the CDR3 is TGTGCCTGGAGTGGCCTCGGGACAGGTTTCAATCAGCCCCAGCATTTT.

This chain connects TRBV12-5 to TRBJ1-3; tentative D call: TRBD1 (6 bases). Germline CDR1 LGHNT, CDR2 FRNRAP. There are 20 residues in the CDR3. V gave up 4 bases and J gave up 0 bases, with 25 bases separating them. This chain's CDR3 is CASGSPLVPTGNFSGNTIYF. The CDR3 DNA reads as TGTGCTAGTGGTTCCCCCCTGGTTCCAACAGGGAACTTCTCTGGAAACACCATATATTTT.

The chain couples TRBV5-1 to TRBJ1-2; a possible D gene is TRBD1 (5 bases). The CDR3 runs to 15 residues. The germline V and J ends were trimmed by 4 bases and 4 bases, with 17 bases remaining between them. Germline lookup yields CDR1 SGHRS and CDR2 YFSETQ. In nucleotides, the CDR3 is TGCGCCAGCAGCGGCGGGGCCGGAGGCAGCTATGGCTACACCTTC. This encodes CASSGGAGGSYGYTF.

The chain links TRBV5-5 to TRBJ1-5; D call uncertain. The V gene lost 4 bases and the J gene lost 0 bases, with 11 bases spanning the gap. Germline V gene lookup returns CDR1 SGHKS and CDR2 YYEKEE (reference sequence). The CDR3 contains 15 residues. CDR3 DNA sequence: TGTGCCAGCAGCGCGGGAGACACTAGCAATCAGCCCCAGCATTTT. This gives the protein CASSAGDTSNQPQHF.

On this clone itself: The same CDR3 can be traced to other DNA sequences in this sample. The chain employs TRBV7-2 and TRBJ1-1; D unclear. Looked up from germline, CDR1 is SGHTA and CDR2 is FQGNSA. CDR3 length: 13 residues. V was cut by 3 bases and J by 0 bases, with 5 bases left in between. In DNA, the CDR3 is TGTGCCAGCAGCTTTTCTGTGAACACTGAAGCTTTCTTT. Translated, it gives CASSFSVNTEAFF.